The clone carrying this TCR beta chain was recorded at least ten times. Its antigen is not identified. This entry belongs to a study of T cells in Graves' hyperthyroidism and ophthalmopathy. Amplification of TCR beta CDR3 regions used RNA as the template. Primed by the HTBI set, a first-round RT-PCR was run on the TCR CDR3. Each CDR3 protein gets one entry after TCRdb re-called the multiplex PCR reads with MiXCR. The table lists nearly 600,000 distinct CDR3 sequences, approximately 15% of them singletons, with roughly 5.5% in the top ten. This sample holds PBMCs from roughly 10 ml fresh peripheral blood. With 3 bases removed from V and 3 bases from J, the gap between germline ends came to 11 bases. This CDR3 contains 15 residues. Per the germline V gene, CDR1 is SGHTA and CDR2 is FQGNSA. Overall study findings and caveats: It was a median about seven months before onset that the model predicted ophthalmopathy.

The sample comprised blood. This rearrangement joins TRBV7-2 to TRBJ1-4, with D tentatively TRBD1 (6 bases). The TCR was taken from a woman aged 25 to 39 with Graves' hyperthyroidism that later progressed to Graves' ophthalmopathy. The DNA for the CDR3 is TGTGCCAGCAGCTTCATCGGACAGTCTAATGAAAAACTGTTTTTT. Its protein is CASSFIGQSNEKLFF.